This T cell receptor (beta chain) is from a study of spatial heterogeneity in lung cancer. TCRdb re-analysed the 5' RACE reads in MiXCR, keeping a single row per CDR3 protein. The sample holds under 15,000 distinct CDR3 sequences, roughly an eighth seen once. Time point indicated: sample taken at primary tumor resection. No cells were sorted before sequencing. The whole RNA sequenced was extracted from tumor, nontumor lung or frozen PBMC. This clonotype appeared many times. The length of the CDR3 is 15 residues. Germline V CDR1 and CDR2: MNHEY, SVGEGT. V lost 6 bases and J lost 5, with 19 bases in between.

The chain employs TRBV6-2 or TRBV6-3 and TRBJ2-5; tentative D call: TRBD1 (6 bases). This TCR came from a female donor with early-stage non-small cell lung cancer. This sample comprised PBMCs, obtained at surgery. CDR3 in DNA: TGTGCCAGCAGATCCAGCTCTGGGGGCGCGGAGACCCAGTACTTC. Its protein is CASRSSSGGAETQYF.